These 8 T cell receptor beta chains came from one sample sequenced in a study of neurological immune-mediated disorders. TCRdb called the 5' RACE reads again in MiXCR, with one record for every CDR3 protein. This sample has 55,000 to 75,000 distinct CDR3 sequences; 2% to 2.5% occur once, and the top ten carry around 3%. The sequencing sample was made of PBMCs. The receptor source for this set is a man aged 50-59 years with multiple sclerosis.

This clonotype came up many times. The J gene is TRBJ2-2, the V gene TRBV20-1; 8 nucleotides align to TRBD1. In germline, CDR1 is DFQATT, CDR2 SNEGSKA (reference sequence). V shed 2 bases, J shed 6 bases, and the junction held 8 bases outside the gene matches. The CDR3 spans 15 residues. CDR3 residues: CSARTGGPQAGELFF. CDR3 in DNA: TGCAGTGCTAGAACAGGGGGTCCGCAGGCCGGGGAGCTGTTTTTT.

In its sample, this clonotype was seen many times. The J gene is TRBJ2-1, the V gene TRBV29-1; possible D gene TRBD1, 6 bases. The V and J ends lost 4 bases and 6 bases respectively, with 19 bases between them. This CDR3 has 15 amino acids. The germline gives CDR1 SQVTM, CDR2 ANQGSEA. The CDR3 reads CSVALGQGRRNEQFF. CDR3 DNA sequence: TGCAGCGTTGCCCTGGGACAAGGACGGCGCAATGAGCAGTTCTTC.

This clonotype was recorded at least ten times. V and J are TRBV5-1 and TRBJ2-5, with 9 bases aligning to TRBD1. The J segment lost 4 bases and the V segment lost 3 bases, leaving 4 bases of the junction unmatched. Germline CDR1 is SGHRS and CDR2 is YFSETQ. This CDR3 spans 14 amino acids. The CDR3 region is CASSSTGGLETQYF. CDR3 DNA: TGCGCCAGCAGCTCCACAGGGGGCCTAGAGACCCAGTACTTC. Combining the CDR3 with reference TRBV5-1 and TRBJ2-5 gives the whole variable domain KAGVTQTPRYLIKTRGQQVTLSCSPISGHRSVSWYQQTPGQGLQFLFEYFSETQRNKGNFPGRFSGRQFSNSRSEMNVSTLELGDSALYLCASSSTGGLETQYFGPGTRLLVL.

The J gene is TRBJ1-1, the V gene TRBV5-1, with a possible D match to TRBD1 (6 bases). CDR3 length equals 13 residues. With 4 bases removed from V and 3 bases from J, the gap between germline ends came to 10 bases. CDR1 SGHRS and CDR2 YFSETQ come from the germline V gene. Here the CDR3 DNA reads TGCGCCAGCAGCCGGGGGGCGGACACTGAAGCTTTCTTT. This encodes CASSRGADTEAFF.

The sample holds many counts of this clonotype. V and J are TRBV29-1 and TRBJ1-4; D is unresolved. CDR3 length: 13 residues. The germline V gene encodes CDR1 SQVTM and CDR2 ANQGSEA. The ends were cut back, 3 bases at V and 4 bases at J, with 9 bases in the middle. CDR3 DNA sequence: TGCAGCGTTGAGTTGGGAGATAATGAAAAACTGTTTTTT. Its translation: CSVELGDNEKLFF.

The sample holds many counts of this clonotype. The rearrangement joins TRBV20-1 to TRBJ1-4, with D possibly TRBD1 on 5 matching bases. Germline CDR1 and CDR2: DFQATT and SNEGSKA (reference sequence). Trimming took 4 bases from V and 8 from J, leaving 14 bases between them. The CDR3 length is 13 residues. The CDR3 loop is CSATGIRDEKLFF. The CDR3 bases are TGCAGTGCTACAGGGATTAGAGACGAAAAACTGTTTTTT.

This clonotype appeared many times. This chain links TRBV5-1 with TRBJ2-1; a possible D gene is TRBD1 (5 bases). V was pared by 0 bases and J by 3 bases, with 16 bases between. This CDR3 has 17 amino acids. The germline V gene encodes CDR1 SGHRS and CDR2 YFSETQ. CDR3 loop: CASSLVGRAVRYNEQFF. DNA of the CDR3: TGCGCCAGCAGCTTGGTTGGCAGGGCGGTTCGCTACAATGAGCAGTTCTTC. Supplemented by reference TRBV5-1 and TRBJ2-1, the full variable domain reads KAGVTQTPRYLIKTRGQQVTLSCSPISGHRSVSWYQQTPGQGLQFLFEYFSETQRNKGNFPGRFSGRQFSNSRSEMNVSTLELGDSALYLCASSLVGRAVRYNEQFFGPGTRLTVL.

This clonotype was seen ten or more times. V gene TRBV3-1 combines with J gene TRBJ2-7, with a possible D match to TRBD1 (6 bases). From germline, CDR1 is LGHDT and CDR2 YNNKEL (reference sequence). V was shortened by 8 bases and J by 4 bases, with 12 bases between the two germline ends. The CDR3 covers 12 residues. The CDR3 sequence: CASRDTSYEQYF. CDR3 nucleotide sequence: TGTGCCAGCCGGGACACTTCTTACGAGCAGTACTTC.